The next 15 T cell receptor beta chains were all read from a single sample in a study of blood T cell repertoires in COVID-19. Sequencing was performed with immunoSEQ multiplex PCR; in TCRdb, only in-frame clones are kept and a portion is missing. The sample includes about 95,000 clones, roughly nine tenths of them seen just once. What was sequenced was peripheral blood. These receptors were obtained from a man in his fifties or sixties with COVID-19, enrolled during active disease.

As regards this clone: Germline is not matched at one junction end, which may reflect a read error. V is TRBV18 and J is TRBJ2-7; 8 positions agree with TRBD1. The germline gives CDR1 KGHSH, CDR2 LQKENI. This CDR3 has 14 residues. The CDR3 DNA reads as TGTGCTAGCTCACCAGCAGGGACAGGCTACGAGCAGTACTTC. This codes for CASSPAGTGYEQYF.

The chain is built from TRBV19 and TRBJ2-1, with D uncertain. The CDR3 length is 15 residues. CDR1 and CDR2 from the germline V gene are LNHDA and SQIVND (reference sequence). Between the trimmed V and J ends, which lost 3 bases and 0 bases, there was a span of 9 bases. CDR3 in DNA: TGTGCCAGTAGTATGAGCCGCTTCTCCTACAATGAGCAGTTCTTC. This translates into CASSMSRFSYNEQFF.

V and J are TRBV6-4 and TRBJ1-2; no definite D call. The germline V gene encodes CDR1 MRHNA and CDR2 SNTAGT. Trimming removed 5 bases from V and 0 bases from J, with 7 bases in between. The CDR3 has 13 amino acids. The CDR3 reads CASSPEANYGYTF. In nucleotides, the CDR3 is TGTGCCAGCAGTCCAGAGGCTAACTATGGCTACACCTTC.

The V gene is TRBV5-4, the J gene TRBJ1-2, with TRBD1 identical over 7 bases. CDR3 length: 13 residues. Germline V gene sequence: CDR1 SGHNT, CDR2 YYREEE (reference sequence). Losses at the gene ends were 4 bases for V and 2 bases for J; bases not matched to a gene: 2. This chain's CDR3 is CASSEQGNYGYTF. CDR3 DNA: TGTGCCAGCAGCGAACAGGGGAACTATGGCTACACCTTC.

The V and J genes are TRBV5-6 and TRBJ2-7; a possible D gene is TRBD1 (6 bases). The CDR3 consists of 16 residues. Germline V CDR1 and CDR2: SGHDT, YYEEEE. V dropped 2 bases and J dropped 4 bases, with 19 bases sitting between them. The chain's CDR3 is CASSLTGPARSYEQYF. The CDR3 region has the DNA TGTGCCAGCAGCTTAACAGGGCCTGCCCGATCTTACGAGCAGTACTTC.

In its sample, this clone was seen once. The V gene is TRBV19, the J gene TRBJ2-2; a possible D gene is TRBD1 (6 bases). Germline CDR1 reads LNHDA; CDR2 reads SQIVND (reference sequence). The V end lost 5 bases, the J end lost 5 bases, and 9 bases lay between the germline ends. This CDR3 has 13 amino acids. CDR3: CASSPGTTGELFF. The CDR3 nucleotides are TGTGCCAGTAGTCCAGGGACAACCGGGGAGCTGTTTTTT.

The chain links TRBV5-5 to TRBJ2-1, with D perhaps TRBD2 (6 bases). Germline V lookup: CDR1 SGHKS, CDR2 YYEKEE (reference sequence). V dropped 4 bases and J dropped 0 bases, with 11 bases sitting between them. This CDR3 spans 15 amino acids. Here the CDR3 reads CASSEERASYNEQFF. The CDR3 DNA reads as TGTGCCAGCAGCGAGGAGCGGGCCTCCTACAATGAGCAGTTCTTC. Looking up the rest from reference TRBV5-5 and TRBJ2-1 gives the full variable domain: DAGVTQSPTHLIKTRGQQVTLRCSPISGHKSVSWYQQVLGQGPQFIFQYYEKEERGRGNFPDRFSARQFPNYSSELNVNALLLGDSALYLCASSEERASYNEQFFGPGTRLTVL.

The chain combines TRBV7-2 with TRBJ2-2; 14 nucleotides align to TRBD2. V lost 2 bases, J lost 7 bases, and 6 bases stayed unmatched. This CDR3 has 17 amino acids. The germline V gene has CDR1 SGHTA and CDR2 FQGNSA. The CDR3 region has the DNA TGTGCCAGCAGCTTAATGGGACTAGCGGGAGTCGTCGGGGAGCTGTTTTTT. It codes for CASSLMGLAGVVGELFF. The full variable domain, in which reference TRBV7-2 and TRBJ2-2 provide the parts outside the CDR3, is GAGVSQSPSNKVTEKGKDVELRCDPISGHTALYWYRQSLGQGLEFLIYFQGNSAPDKSGLPSDRFSAERTGGSVSTLTIQRTQQEDSAVYLCASSLMGLAGVVGELFFGEGSRLTVL.

This sequence joins TRBV10-1 and TRBJ1-2, with a weak D call TRBD1 (5 bases). The CDR3 extends over 13 amino acids. Germline CDR1 WNHNN, CDR2 SYGVQD (reference sequence). Trimming removed 5 bases from V and 2 bases from J, with 9 bases in between. DNA for the CDR3: TGCGCCAGCAGTAAGACAGAGAACTATGGCTACACCTTC. This encodes CASSKTENYGYTF.

The chain employs TRBV30 and TRBJ1-6, with D perhaps TRBD1 (5 bases). The CDR3 is 14 residues long. Trimming stripped 4 bases from V and 9 bases from J, with 16 bases between. Germline V gene lookup returns CDR1 GTSNPN and CDR2 SVGIG (reference sequence). CDR3 sequence reads: CAWTPGNDGSPLHF. The CDR3 nucleotides read TGTGCCTGGACGCCAGGGAATGACGGTTCACCCCTCCACTTT.

The chain combines TRBV2 with TRBJ1-6; 9 nucleotides match TRBD1. The junction had 8 bases not matched to a gene; V was cut back by 7 bases and J by 10 bases. The length of the CDR3 is 14 residues. Germline V gene sequence: CDR1 SNHLY, CDR2 FYNNEI. CDR3 in DNA: TGTGCCAGCAACACGGACAGGGGAGAATCACCCCTCCACTTT. Its protein is CASNTDRGESPLHF.

The CDR3 spells CATSRDQGGFDGYTF. CDR3 sequence (DNA): TGTGCCACCAGCAGAGATCAGGGAGGGTTCGATGGCTACACCTTC. V usage is TRBV15 and J usage is TRBJ1-2; weak D call: TRBD1 (5 bases). Germline V gene sequence: CDR1 LNHNV, CDR2 YYDKDF (reference sequence). This CDR3 has 15 amino acids. Trimming stripped 0 bases from V and 6 bases from J, with 14 bases between.

This clone occurred once. The CDR3 reads CASSLLGGENGYTF. CDR3 in DNA: TGTGCCAGCTCACTTCTAGGGGGCGAAAATGGCTACACCTTC. The chain carries TRBV18 and TRBJ1-2; 7 nucleotides match TRBD1. The CDR3 contains 14 residues. The germline gives CDR1 KGHSH, CDR2 LQKENI. V shed 4 bases, J shed 6 bases, and the junction held 8 bases outside the gene matches. Full variable domain (rest looked up from reference TRBV18 and TRBJ1-2): NAGVMQNPRHLVRRRGQEARLRCSPMKGHSHVYWYRQLPEEGLKFMVYLQKENIIDESGMPKERFSAEFPKEGPSILRIQQVVRGDSAAYFCASSLLGGENGYTFGSGTRLTVV.

The V gene is TRBV6-2 or TRBV6-3, the J gene TRBJ2-5; the match to TRBD1 covers 8 bases. Looked up from germline, CDR1 is MNHEY and CDR2 is SVGEGT. J was trimmed by 5 bases and V by 8 bases; bases with no gene match: 7. This CDR3 region has 13 residues. CDR3 nucleotides: TGTGCCAGCGGCCAGGGGGCGGGTGAGACCCAGTACTTC. This translates into CASGQGAGETQYF.

The V gene is TRBV28, the J gene TRBJ1-1, with TRBD1 identical over 7 bases. The CDR3 length is 15 residues. V gave up 2 bases and J gave up 3 bases; unmatched junction bases: 6. Germline V lookup: CDR1 MDHEN, CDR2 SYDVKM. CDR3 nucleotide sequence: TGTGCCAGCAGTTTACCCTCAGACAGGGACACTGAAGCTTTCTTT. Translating gives CASSLPSDRDTEAFF.